The rows below give T cell receptor beta chains drawn from one sample of a study of PD-1 blockade in classical Hodgkin lymphoma. The repertoire was sequenced with immunoSEQ multiplex PCR; TCRdb's copy has only in-frame clones and lacks some. The sample records 80,000 to 100,000 clones, about four fifths being singletons. The sample in question was peripheral blood mononuclear cells (PBMCs), obtained before the second cycle of nivolumab. The receptors come from a human donor with classical Hodgkin lymphoma. The CDR3 runs from the conserved cysteine through the conserved F or W.

v_call	cdr3_aa
TRBV29-1	CSVSRDSYSYEQYF
TRBV10-3	CASWGDRGTHEQYF
TRBV19	CASSIPGQGYEKLFF
TRBV5-4	CASSLGGRGDYEQYF
TRBV6-1	CASSEISGSRNEQFF
TRBV19	CASSSPGQGGNQPQHF
TRBV7-9	CASSLGLAGYNEQFF
TRBV7-2	CASSLTGTGNYEQYF
TRBV5-1	CASSFRTEGNEQFF
TRBV10-3	CAISGDSSLGETQYF
TRBV9	CASSVGTATYEQYF
TRBV5-1	CASSLGGLSGYNEQFF
TRBV2	CASSRTGGAGDIQYF
TRBV6-5	CASSYTTTGLDYGYTF
TRBV29-1	CSGASPQASDYYTF
TRBV10-2	CASSGTGGNYGYTF